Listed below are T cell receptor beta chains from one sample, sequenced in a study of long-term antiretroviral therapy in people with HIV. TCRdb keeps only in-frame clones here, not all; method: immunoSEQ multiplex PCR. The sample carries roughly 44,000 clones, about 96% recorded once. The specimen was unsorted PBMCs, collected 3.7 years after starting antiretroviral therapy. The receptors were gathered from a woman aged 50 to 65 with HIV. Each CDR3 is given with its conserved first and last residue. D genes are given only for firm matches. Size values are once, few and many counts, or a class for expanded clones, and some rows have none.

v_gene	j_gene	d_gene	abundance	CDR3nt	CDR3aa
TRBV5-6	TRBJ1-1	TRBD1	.	TGTGCCAGCAGCGGCGGGACAGGAGCACCTGAAGCTTTCTTT	CASSGGTGAPEAFF
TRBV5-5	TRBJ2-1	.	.	TGTGCCAGCAGCTTGGGACCAGACAATGAGCAGTTCTTC	CASSLGPDNEQFF
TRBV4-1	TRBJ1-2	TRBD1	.	TGCGCCAGCAGCCAAGAGGGTGACGGGGACAGCAGCGGCTACACCTTC	CASSQEGDGDSSGYTF
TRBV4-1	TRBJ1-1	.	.	TGCGCCAGCAGCTTGGGACTCCTGAGGGGTGAAGCTTTCTTT	CASSLGLLRGEAFF
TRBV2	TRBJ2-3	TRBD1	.	TGTGCCAGCAGCCCGGGACAGAGCACAGATACGCAGTATTTT	CASSPGQSTDTQYF
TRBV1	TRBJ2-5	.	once	TGCACCAGCAGCCAAGATAGGGGAGAGACCCAGTACTTC	CTSSQDRGETQYF
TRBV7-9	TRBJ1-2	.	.	TGTGCCAGCAGCTTAAAAGCTTCAGGGTACTATGGCTACACCTTC	CASSLKASGYYGYTF
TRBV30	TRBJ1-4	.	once	TGTGCCTGGAGTAGACGGGCAGGTGAAAAACTGTTTTTT	CAWSRRAGEKLFF
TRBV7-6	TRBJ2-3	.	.	TGTGCCAGCAGCCCCGCAACAGATACGCAGTATTTT	CASSPATDTQYF
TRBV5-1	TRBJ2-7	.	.	TGCGCCAGCAGCTTGGTTTTCTCAGAATTGACCTACGAGCAGTACTTC	CASSLVFSELTYEQYF
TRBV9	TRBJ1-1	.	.	TGTGCCAGCAGCGTAGGAGCGAGGGGAACTGAAGCTTTCTTT	CASSVGARGTEAFF
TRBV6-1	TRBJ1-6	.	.	TGTGCCAGCAGTGAAGCGCTGCAGGGGTCGGCCTCACCCCTCCACTTT	CASSEALQGSASPLHF
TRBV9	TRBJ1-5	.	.	TGTGCCAGCAGCGTGTCAGGGTACGGTCAGCCCCAGCATTTT	CASSVSGYGQPQHF
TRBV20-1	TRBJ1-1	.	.	TGCAGTGCCCGGGGCACTGAAGCTTTCTTT	CSARGTEAFF
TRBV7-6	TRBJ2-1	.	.	TGTGCCAGCAGCCGAAGGGGGGAAGGCAATGAGCAGTTCTTC	CASSRRGEGNEQFF
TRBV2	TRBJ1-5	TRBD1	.	TGTGCCAGCAGGGGACAGGGCAATCAGCCCCAGCATTTT	CASRGQGNQPQHF
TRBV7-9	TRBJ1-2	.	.	TGTGCCAGCAGCTTAGGGACAGTTAACTATGGCTACACCTTC	CASSLGTVNYGYTF